This T cell receptor beta chain was sequenced for a study of shared clonotypes between healthy human individuals. Across the study: Donors had three CD4 naive, three CD4 memory, two CD8 naive and one CD8 memory plate apiece.

Germline V gene data show CDR1 as SGHNT and CDR2 as YYREEE (reference sequence). Trimming cost V 3 bases and J 6 bases; bases outside gene matches: 6. The CDR3 consists of 15 residues. The repertoire was sequenced with immunoSEQ multiplex PCR; TCRdb's copy has only in-frame clones and lacks some. The profile shows about 1 million clones, around 76% of them singletons. The V call is TRBV5-4, the J call TRBJ2-3; 11 bases match TRBD2. The receptor was isolated from a man aged 18 to 35 in good health. Sequencing was carried out using memory CD4+ T cells sorted from blood. The subset: CD45RA-negative fraction. CDR3 coding DNA: TGTGCCAGCAGCTGGGGTGCTAGCGGGGGGGATACGCAGTATTTT. Translating gives CASSWGASGGDTQYF.